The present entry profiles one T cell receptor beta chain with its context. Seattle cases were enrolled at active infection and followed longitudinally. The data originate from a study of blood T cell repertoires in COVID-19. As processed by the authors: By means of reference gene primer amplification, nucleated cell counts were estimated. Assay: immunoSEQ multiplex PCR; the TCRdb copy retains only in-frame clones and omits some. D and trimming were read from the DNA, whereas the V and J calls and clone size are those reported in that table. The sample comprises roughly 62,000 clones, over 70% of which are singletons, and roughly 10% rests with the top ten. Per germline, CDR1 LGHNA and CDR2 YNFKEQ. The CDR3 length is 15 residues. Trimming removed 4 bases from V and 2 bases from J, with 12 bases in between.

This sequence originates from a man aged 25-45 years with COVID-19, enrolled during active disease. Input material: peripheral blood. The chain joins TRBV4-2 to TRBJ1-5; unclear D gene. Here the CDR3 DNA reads TGTGCCAGCAGCCCCCGGGCGGGAGGCAATCAGCCCCAGCATTTT. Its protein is CASSPRAGGNQPQHF.